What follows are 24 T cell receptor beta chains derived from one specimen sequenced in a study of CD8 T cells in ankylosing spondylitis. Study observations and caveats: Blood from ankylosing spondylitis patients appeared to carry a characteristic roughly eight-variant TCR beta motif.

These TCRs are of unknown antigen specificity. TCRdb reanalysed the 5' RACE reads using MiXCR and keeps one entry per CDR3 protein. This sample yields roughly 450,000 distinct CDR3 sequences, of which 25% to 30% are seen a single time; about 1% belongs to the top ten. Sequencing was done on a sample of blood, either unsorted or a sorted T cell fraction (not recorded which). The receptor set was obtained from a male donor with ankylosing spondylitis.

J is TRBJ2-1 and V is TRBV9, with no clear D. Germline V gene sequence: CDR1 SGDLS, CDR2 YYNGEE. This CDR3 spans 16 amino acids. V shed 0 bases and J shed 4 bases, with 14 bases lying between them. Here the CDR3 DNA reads TGTGCCAGCAGCGTAGGATGGTTGGCAGCGTACAATGAGCAGTTCTTC. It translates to CASSVGWLAAYNEQFF. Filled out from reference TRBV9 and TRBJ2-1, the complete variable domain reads DSGVTQTPKHLITATGQRVTLRCSPRSGDLSVYWYQQSLDQGLQFLIQYYNGEERAKGNILERFSAQQFPDLHSELNLSSLELGDSALYFCASSVGWLAAYNEQFFGPGTRLTVL.

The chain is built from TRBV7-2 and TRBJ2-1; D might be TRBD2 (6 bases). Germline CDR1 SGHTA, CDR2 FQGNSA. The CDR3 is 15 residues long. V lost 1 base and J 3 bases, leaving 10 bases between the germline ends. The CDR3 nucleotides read TGTGCCAGCAGCTTAGTTTTTAGCGGCTACAATGAGCAGTTCTTC. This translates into CASSLVFSGYNEQFF.

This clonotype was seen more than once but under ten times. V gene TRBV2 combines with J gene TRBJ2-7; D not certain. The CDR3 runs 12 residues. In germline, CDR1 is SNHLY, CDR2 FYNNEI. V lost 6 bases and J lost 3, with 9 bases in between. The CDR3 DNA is TGTGCCAGCAGCTCACAAGACTACGAGCAGTACTTC. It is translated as CASSSQDYEQYF. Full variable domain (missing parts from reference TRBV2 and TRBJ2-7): EPEVTQTPSHQVTQMGQEVILRCVPISNHLYFYWYRQILGQKVEFLVSFYNNEISEKSEIFDDQFSVERPDGSNFTLKIRSTKLEDSAMYFCASSSQDYEQYFGPGTRLTVT.

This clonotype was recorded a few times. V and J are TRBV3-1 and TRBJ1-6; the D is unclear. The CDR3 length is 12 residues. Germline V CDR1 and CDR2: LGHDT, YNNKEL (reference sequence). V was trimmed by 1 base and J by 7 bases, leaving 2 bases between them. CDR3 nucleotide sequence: TGTGCCAGCAGCCAAGGGAATTCACCCCTCCACTTT. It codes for CASSQGNSPLHF.

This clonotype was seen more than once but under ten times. In nucleotides, the CDR3 is TGTGCCAGCAGTTATAGCGTGGGGGGGAATGAGCAGTTCTTC. This sequence encodes CASSYSVGGNEQFF. The chain joins TRBV5-5 to TRBJ2-1, with 7 bases matching TRBD2. The germline V gene has CDR1 SGHKS and CDR2 YYEKEE (reference sequence). The V gene end was trimmed by 5 bases and the J gene end by 7 bases; junction bases not matched to a gene: 9. The CDR3 runs 14 residues.

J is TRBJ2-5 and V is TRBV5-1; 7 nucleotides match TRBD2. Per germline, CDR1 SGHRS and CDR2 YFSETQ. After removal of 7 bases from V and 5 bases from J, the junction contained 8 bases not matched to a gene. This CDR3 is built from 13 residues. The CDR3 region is CASYGGSSETQYF. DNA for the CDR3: TGCGCCAGCTACGGCGGGAGTTCTGAGACCCAGTACTTC.

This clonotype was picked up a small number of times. CDR3 coding DNA: TGCGCCAGCAGCTTGTCTCGGGGGGCAGAGACCCAGTACTTC. Protein: CASSLSRGAETQYF. The genes are TRBV5-1 and TRBJ2-5, with a weak D call TRBD2 (7 bases). This CDR3 is 14 amino acids long. Trimming took 1 base from V and 4 from J, leaving 11 bases between them. The germline CDR1 and CDR2 sequences are SGHRS and YFSETQ.

The CDR3 sequence is CSARVSGSGEQYF. For the CDR3, the DNA is TGCAGTGCTAGGGTTAGCGGGAGTGGGGAGCAGTACTTC. The genes are TRBV20-1 and TRBJ2-7; 9 nucleotides match TRBD2. This CDR3 comprises 13 residues. Germline V gene data show CDR1 as DFQATT and CDR2 as SNEGSKA (reference sequence). V lost 3 bases, J lost 7 bases, and 7 bases stayed unmatched.

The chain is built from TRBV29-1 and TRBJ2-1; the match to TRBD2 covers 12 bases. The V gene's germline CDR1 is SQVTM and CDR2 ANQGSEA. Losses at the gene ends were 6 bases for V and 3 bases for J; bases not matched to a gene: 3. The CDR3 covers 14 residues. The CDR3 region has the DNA TGCAGCGTAGGACTAGCGGGAATCTACAATGAGCAGTTCTTC. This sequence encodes CSVGLAGIYNEQFF.

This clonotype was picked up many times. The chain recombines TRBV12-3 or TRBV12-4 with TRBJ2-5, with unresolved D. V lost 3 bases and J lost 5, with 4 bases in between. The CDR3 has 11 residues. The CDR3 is CASSFAETQYF. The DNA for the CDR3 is TGTGCCAGCAGTTTTGCGGAGACCCAGTACTTC.

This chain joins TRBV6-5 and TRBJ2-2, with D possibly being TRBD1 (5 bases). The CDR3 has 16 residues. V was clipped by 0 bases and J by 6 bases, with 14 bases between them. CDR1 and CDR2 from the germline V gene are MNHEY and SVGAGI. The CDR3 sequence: CASSYSSRQGAGELFF. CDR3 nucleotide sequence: TGTGCCAGCAGTTACTCGAGTCGGCAGGGTGCCGGGGAGCTGTTTTTT.

The CDR3: CASRTGSYTGELFF. CDR3 DNA: TGTGCCAGCCGCACCGGCTCTTACACCGGGGAGCTGTTTTTT. The V and J genes are TRBV7-8 and TRBJ2-2; no reliable D call. The CDR3 has 14 residues. Deletions cut 8 bases from V and 3 bases from J, with 13 bases between. Germline assignment: CDR1 SGHVS and CDR2 FQNEAQ.

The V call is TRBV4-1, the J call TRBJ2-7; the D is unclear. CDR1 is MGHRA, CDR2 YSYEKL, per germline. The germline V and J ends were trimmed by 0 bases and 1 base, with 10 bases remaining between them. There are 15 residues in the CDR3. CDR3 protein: CASSQEGPLSYEQYF. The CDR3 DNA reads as TGCGCCAGCAGCCAAGAAGGCCCATTATCCTACGAGCAGTACTTC.

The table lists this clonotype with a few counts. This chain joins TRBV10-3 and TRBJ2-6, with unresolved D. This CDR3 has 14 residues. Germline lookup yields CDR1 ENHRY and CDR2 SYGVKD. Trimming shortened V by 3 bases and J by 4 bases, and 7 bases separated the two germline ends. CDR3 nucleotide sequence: TGTGCCATCAGTGATCTCGCAGGGGCCAACGTCCTGACTTTC. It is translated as CAISDLAGANVLTF.

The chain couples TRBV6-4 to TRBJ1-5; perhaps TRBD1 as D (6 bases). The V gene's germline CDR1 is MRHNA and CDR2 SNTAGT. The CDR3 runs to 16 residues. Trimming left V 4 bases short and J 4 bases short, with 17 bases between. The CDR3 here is CASSAISGVLNQPQHF. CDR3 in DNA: TGTGCCAGCAGTGCAATATCAGGGGTGTTAAATCAGCCCCAGCATTTT.

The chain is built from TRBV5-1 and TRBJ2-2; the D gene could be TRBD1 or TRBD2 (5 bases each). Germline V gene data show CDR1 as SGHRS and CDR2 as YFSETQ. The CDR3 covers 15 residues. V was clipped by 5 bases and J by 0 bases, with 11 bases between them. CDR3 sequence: CASRIGGANTGELFF. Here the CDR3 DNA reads TGCGCCAGCAGGATTGGGGGAGCGAACACCGGGGAGCTGTTTTTT.

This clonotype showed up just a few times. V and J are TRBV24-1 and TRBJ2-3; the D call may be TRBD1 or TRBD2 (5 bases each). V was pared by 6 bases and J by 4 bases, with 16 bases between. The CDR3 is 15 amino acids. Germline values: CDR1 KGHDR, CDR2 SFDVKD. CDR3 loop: CATSPRGGFSDTQYF. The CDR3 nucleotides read TGTGCCACCAGTCCTCGGGGCGGGTTTTCAGATACGCAGTATTTT.

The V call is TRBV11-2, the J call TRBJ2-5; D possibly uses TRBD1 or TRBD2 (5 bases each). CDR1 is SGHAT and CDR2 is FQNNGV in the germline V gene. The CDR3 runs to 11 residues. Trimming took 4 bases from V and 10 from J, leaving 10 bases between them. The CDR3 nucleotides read TGTGCCAGCAGCTCTCTGGGGGACCAGTACTTC. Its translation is CASSSLGDQYF.

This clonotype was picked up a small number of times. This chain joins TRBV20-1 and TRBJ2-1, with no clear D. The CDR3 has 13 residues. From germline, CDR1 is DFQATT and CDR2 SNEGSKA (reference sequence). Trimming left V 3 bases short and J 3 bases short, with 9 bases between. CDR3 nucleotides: TGCAGTGCTAGCGGGCAGTACTACAATGAGCAGTTCTTC. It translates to CSASGQYYNEQFF.

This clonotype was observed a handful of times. In nucleotides, the CDR3 is TGTGCCAGCAGCTTAAATGGCGGCAGTAATCAGCCCCAGCATTTT. It specifies CASSLNGGSNQPQHF. The V gene is TRBV11-2, the J gene TRBJ1-5; D is unresolved. Trimming shortened V by 2 bases and J by 4 bases, and 12 bases separated the two germline ends. Germline V lookup: CDR1 SGHAT, CDR2 FQNNGV. This CDR3 comprises 15 residues.

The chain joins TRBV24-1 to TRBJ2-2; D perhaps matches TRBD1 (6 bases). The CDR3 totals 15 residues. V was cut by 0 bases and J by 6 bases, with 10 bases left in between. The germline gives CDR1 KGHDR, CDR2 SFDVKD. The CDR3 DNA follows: TGTGCCACCAGTGATTTGAACAGGGTTTCCGGGGAGCTGTTTTTT. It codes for CATSDLNRVSGELFF.

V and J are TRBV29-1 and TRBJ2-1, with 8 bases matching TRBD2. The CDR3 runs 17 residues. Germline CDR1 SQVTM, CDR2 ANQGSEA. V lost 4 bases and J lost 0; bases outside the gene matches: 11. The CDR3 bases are TGCAGCGTTGGGGGGAGTAAGCGGGAGATCTCCTACAATGAGCAGTTCTTC. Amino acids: CSVGGSKREISYNEQFF.

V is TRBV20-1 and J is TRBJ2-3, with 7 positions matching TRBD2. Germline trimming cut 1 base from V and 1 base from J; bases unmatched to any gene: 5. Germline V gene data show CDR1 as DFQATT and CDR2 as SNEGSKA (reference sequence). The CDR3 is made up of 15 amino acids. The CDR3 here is CSARVRSGGTDTQYF. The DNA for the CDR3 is TGCAGTGCTAGAGTAAGGAGCGGGGGCACAGATACGCAGTATTTT.

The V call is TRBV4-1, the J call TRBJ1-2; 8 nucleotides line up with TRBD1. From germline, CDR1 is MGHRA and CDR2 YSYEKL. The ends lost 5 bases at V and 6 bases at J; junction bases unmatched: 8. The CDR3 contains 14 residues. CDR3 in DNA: TGCGCCAGCAGCGTGAGACAGGACAGGGATGGCTACACCTTC. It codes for CASSVRQDRDGYTF.